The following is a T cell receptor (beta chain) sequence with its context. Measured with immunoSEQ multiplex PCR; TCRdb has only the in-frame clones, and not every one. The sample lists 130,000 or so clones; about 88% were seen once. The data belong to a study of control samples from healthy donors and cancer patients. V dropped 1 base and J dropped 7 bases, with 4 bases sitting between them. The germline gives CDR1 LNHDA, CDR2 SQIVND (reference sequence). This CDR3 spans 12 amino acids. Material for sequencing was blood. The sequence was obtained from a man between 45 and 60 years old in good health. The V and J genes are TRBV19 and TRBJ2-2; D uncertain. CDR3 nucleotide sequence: TGTGCCAGTAGTATAGTGGGCGGGGAGCTGTTTTTT. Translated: CASSIVGGELFF.